Each of the 25 T cell receptor beta chains below was sequenced from the same sample in a study of blood T cell repertoires in COVID-19. The repertoire was sequenced with immunoSEQ multiplex PCR; TCRdb's copy has only in-frame clones and lacks some. The sample contains roughly 230,000 clones, approximately 81% of which appear only once. Sequenced input: peripheral blood. The receptors derive from a man aged 35 to 55 with acute or convalescent COVID-19.

The chain links TRBV11-2 to TRBJ2-7, with D possibly TRBD1 on 5 matching bases. The germline V gene has CDR1 SGHAT and CDR2 FQNNGV. This CDR3 is built from 16 residues. Trimming left V 0 bases short and J 2 bases short, with 14 bases between. The CDR3 nucleotides read TGTGCCAGCAGCTTAGATTACGCTGACAGAACCTACGAGCAGTACTTC. As protein: CASSLDYADRTYEQYF.

This clone was seen only once. This chain joins TRBV9 and TRBJ1-3; no reliable D call. From germline, CDR1 is SGDLS and CDR2 YYNGEE. V was clipped by 0 bases and J by 2 bases, with 9 bases between them. There are 15 residues in the CDR3. The CDR3 DNA is TGTGCCAGCAGCGTAGATGAGGGAACTGGAAACACCATATATTTT. As protein: CASSVDEGTGNTIYF.

The V call is TRBV7-2, the J call TRBJ1-5; D is perhaps TRBD1 (5 bases). The CDR3 covers 15 residues. The V end was cut by 5 bases, the J end by 3 bases, with 14 bases between. Germline CDR1 reads SGHTA; CDR2 reads FQGNSA. CDR3: CASSPRSGLNQPQHF. In DNA, the CDR3 is TGTGCCAGCAGCCCAAGGTCAGGGCTCAATCAGCCCCAGCATTTT.

The V and J genes are TRBV6-5 and TRBJ1-6, with D perhaps matching TRBD1 (5 bases). The CDR3 is 15 residues long. Germline V gene sequence: CDR1 MNHEY, CDR2 SVGAGI. The V gene lost 8 bases and the J gene lost 8 bases, with 19 bases spanning the gap. This chain's CDR3 is CASGPWGRGYSPLHF. The CDR3, as DNA: TGTGCCAGCGGACCATGGGGACGGGGGTATTCACCCCTCCACTTT.

V is TRBV7-3 and J is TRBJ2-3; 9 positions match TRBD2. The ends lost 1 base at V and 3 bases at J; junction bases unmatched: 2. Per the germline V gene, CDR1 is SGHTA and CDR2 is FQGTGA. The CDR3 runs to 15 residues. DNA of the CDR3: TGTGCCAGCAGCTTAAGCCTAGCGGGGACAGATACGCAGTATTTT. This translates into CASSLSLAGTDTQYF.

J is TRBJ1-2 and V is TRBV5-6; D is possibly TRBD1 (5 bases). Trimming cost V 4 bases and J 2 bases, with 15 bases left between them. This CDR3 is built from 15 residues. CDR1 and CDR2 from the germline V gene are SGHDT and YYEEEE. CDR3 nucleotides: TGTGCCAGCAGCCCCCGCGGGGCGAAGAACTATGGCTACACCTTC. Translation: CASSPRGAKNYGYTF.

The chain carries TRBV5-1 and TRBJ2-5; 9 bases are a match to TRBD1. The CDR3 sequence is 16 residues long. The V and J ends lost 4 bases and 5 bases, in that order; junction bases with no gene match: 12. The V gene's germline CDR1 is SGHRS and CDR2 YFSETQ. The CDR3 spells CASSPTGGSRTETQYF. The CDR3 DNA reads TGCGCCAGCAGCCCAACAGGGGGCAGTCGGACGGAGACCCAGTACTTC.

The chain joins TRBV7-9 to TRBJ2-2, with 8 nucleotides matching TRBD1. The CDR3 length is 17 residues. Germline V gene sequence: CDR1 SEHNR, CDR2 FQNEAQ (reference sequence). With 7 bases clipped from V and 6 bases from J, the junction kept 16 bases outside the gene matches. CDR3 region: CASTMGFSGGIAGELFF. In nucleotides, the CDR3 is TGTGCCAGCACCATGGGGTTTTCAGGGGGCATCGCCGGGGAGCTGTTTTTT.

The chain joins TRBV5-1 to TRBJ1-4; no clear D. The CDR3 runs 15 residues. The germline gives CDR1 SGHRS, CDR2 YFSETQ. Deletions cut 0 bases from V and 4 bases from J, with 10 bases between. CDR3 coding DNA: TGCGCCAGCAGCTTGGGGGTAACAGATAATGAAAAACTGTTTTTT. Amino acid sequence: CASSLGVTDNEKLFF.

The chain couples TRBV30 to TRBJ1-5; D is unclear. The germline V gene encodes CDR1 GTSNPN and CDR2 SVGIG (reference sequence). This CDR3 spans 13 amino acids. V dropped 3 bases and J dropped 0 bases, with 6 bases sitting between them. The CDR3 bases are TGTGCCTGGAGCGACAATAGCAATCAGCCCCAGCATTTT. Translating it yields CAWSDNSNQPQHF. Full variable domain (remainder filled in from reference TRBV30 and TRBJ1-5): SQTIHQWPATLVQPVGSPLSLECTVEGTSNPNLYWYRQAAGRGLQLLFYSVGIGQISSEVPQNLSASRPQDRQFILSSKKLLLSDSGFYLCAWSDNSNQPQHFGDGTRLSIL.

The chain employs TRBV5-6 and TRBJ2-3; weak D call: TRBD2 (6 bases). The length of the CDR3 is 16 residues. The V gene lost 3 bases and the J gene lost 0 bases, with 14 bases spanning the gap. Germline V gene lookup returns CDR1 SGHDT and CDR2 YYEEEE. The CDR3 DNA reads as TGTGCCAGCAGCTCCTCCGCGGGACGGAGCACAGATACGCAGTATTTT. This encodes CASSSSAGRSTDTQYF.

This clone showed up just a few times. This chain joins TRBV6-5 and TRBJ1-6; TRBD1 aligns across 8 bases. Germline loops: CDR1 MNHEY, CDR2 SVGAGI. This CDR3 comprises 15 residues. The V and J ends lost 5 bases and 5 bases, in that order; junction bases with no gene match: 5. CDR3 residues: CASSLRGPDNSPLHF. The CDR3 DNA is TGTGCCAGCAGTCTCAGGGGGCCCGATAATTCACCCCTCCACTTT.

The genes are TRBV5-4 and TRBJ1-1; D may be TRBD1 (5 bases). This CDR3 has 15 residues. The germline CDR1 and CDR2 sequences are SGHNT and YYREEE (reference sequence). V lost 0 bases and J lost 6, with 15 bases in between. The CDR3 sequence is CASSLGRSKGSEAFF. In DNA form, the CDR3 reads TGTGCCAGCAGCTTGGGCCGTTCGAAGGGGTCTGAAGCTTTCTTT.

This sequence joins TRBV11-2 and TRBJ2-5, with D perhaps TRBD2 (5 bases). This CDR3 comprises 16 residues. Trimming took off 6 bases at V and 10 bases at J, with 27 bases between the two ends. CDR1 is SGHAT and CDR2 is FQNNGV in the germline V gene. CDR3 DNA: TGTGCCAGCAGTCCGGTCCCTCAGCTCGGGGTTCTGGGCCAGTACTTC. Its translation: CASSPVPQLGVLGQYF.

The chain recombines TRBV21-1 with TRBJ2-7; TRBD1, the table's D call, was not compared with the DNA. TRBV21-1 is annotated as a pseudogene. The CDR3 is made up of 15 amino acids. The CDR3 DNA reads TGTGCCAGCAGCAAAGCGCCAGGGGGCTCCTACGAGCAGTACTTC. Translated: CASSKAPGGSYEQYF.

V and J are TRBV19 and TRBJ1-2; 9 bases line up with TRBD1. Trimming removed 1 base from V and 3 bases from J; junction bases left unmatched: 6. The germline V gene has CDR1 LNHDA and CDR2 SQIVND (reference sequence). The CDR3 totals 16 residues. As DNA, the CDR3 is TGTGCCAGTAGTATAGGCTACAGGGGGCAAGACTATGGCTACACCTTC. This sequence encodes CASSIGYRGQDYGYTF. Combining the CDR3 with reference TRBV19 and TRBJ1-2 gives the whole variable domain DGGITQSPKYLFRKEGQNVTLSCEQNLNHDAMYWYRQDPGQGLRLIYYSQIVNDFQKGDIAEGYSVSREKKESFPLTVTSAQKNPTAFYLCASSIGYRGQDYGYTFGSGTRLTVV.

This clone has just one count. DNA of the CDR3: TGTGCCAGCAGCCTGGGGCAGGGGTGGAATGAGACCCAGTACTTC. It encodes CASSLGQGWNETQYF. V usage is TRBV4-2 and J usage is TRBJ2-5; possibly TRBD1 for D (6 bases). CDR3 length equals 15 residues. The V end was cut by 4 bases, the J end by 5 bases, with 17 bases between. Per the germline V gene, CDR1 is LGHNA and CDR2 is YNFKEQ.

The chain's CDR3 is CASSPPVGRGGGGLYNEQFF. CDR3 sequence (DNA): TGTGCCAGCAGCCCCCCTGTTGGGCGGGGCGGGGGAGGGCTTTACAATGAGCAGTTCTTC. The V and J genes are TRBV9 and TRBJ2-1; 7 positions match TRBD2. V shed 4 bases, J shed 4 bases, and the junction held 23 bases outside the gene matches. The CDR3 covers 20 residues. The V gene's germline CDR1 is SGDLS and CDR2 YYNGEE.

The CDR3 sequence is CASSYAGVGYGYTF. For the CDR3, the DNA is TGTGCCAGCAGTTACGCAGGGGTCGGCTATGGCTACACCTTC. This chain connects TRBV6-2 or TRBV6-3 to TRBJ1-2; D is possibly TRBD1 (6 bases). V was trimmed by 2 bases and J by 4 bases, leaving 11 bases between them. The germline V gene encodes CDR1 MNHEY and CDR2 SVGEGT. The CDR3 is made up of 14 amino acids.

This clone was observed a single time. The V gene is TRBV6-2 or TRBV6-3, the J gene TRBJ2-7; the match to TRBD2 covers 9 bases. V trimming: 1 base; J trimming: 2 bases; junction bases outside the gene matches: 6. CDR1 and CDR2 (germline): MNHEY, SVGEGT. There are 16 residues in the CDR3. This CDR3 is CASSYWVAGEPYEQYF. The DNA for the CDR3 is TGTGCCAGCAGTTACTGGGTAGCGGGGGAGCCCTACGAGCAGTACTTC.

The CDR3 region is CASSRLESSYEQYF. The CDR3 DNA follows: TGTGCCAGCAGTCGACTAGAAAGCTCCTACGAGCAGTACTTC. The chain links TRBV6-4 to TRBJ2-7; a weak D match, TRBD2 (6 bases). V gave up 5 bases and J gave up 0 bases, with 11 bases separating them. The CDR3 length is 14 residues. Germline CDR1 is MRHNA and CDR2 is SNTAGT.

The chain is built from TRBV12-3 or TRBV12-4 and TRBJ1-1; D may be TRBD1 (5 bases). The length of the CDR3 is 13 residues. V gave up 7 bases and J gave up 7 bases, with 16 bases separating them. CDR3: CASTQDRTGEAFF. The CDR3 nucleotides read TGTGCCAGCACACAGGACCGGACGGGTGAAGCTTTCTTT.

The V and J genes are TRBV30 and TRBJ1-1; D may be TRBD1 (5 bases). The germline gives CDR1 GTSNPN, CDR2 SVGIG (reference sequence). CDR3 length equals 12 residues. V was trimmed by 3 bases and J by 1 base, leaving 6 bases between them. The CDR3 DNA sequence: TGTGCCTGGAGGGACAAGAACACTGAAGCTTTCTTT. Translating gives CAWRDKNTEAFF.

This CDR3 reads CATSRQPGTVARSGQYF. CDR3 coding DNA: TGTGCCACCAGCAGACAACCCGGCACTGTCGCAAGGTCGGGGCAGTATTTT. The V gene is TRBV15, the J gene TRBJ2-3, with no clear D. Germline loops: CDR1 LNHNV, CDR2 YYDKDF (reference sequence). Trimming pared 2 bases from V and 11 bases from J, leaving 26 bases between. This CDR3 is built from 17 residues.

Notes on this clone: Different DNA sequences within this sample yield the same CDR3. This chain links TRBV6-1 with TRBJ1-5; D possibly corresponds to TRBD1 (5 bases). CDR1 and CDR2 from the germline V gene are MNHNS and SASEGT. Trimming cost V 1 base and J 4 bases, with 8 bases left between them. This CDR3 is 14 amino acids long. CDR3 sequence reads: CASSEGQGNQPQHF. DNA for the CDR3: TGTGCCAGCAGTGAAGGGCAGGGTAATCAGCCCCAGCATTTT.